Following are 29 T cell receptor beta chains from one sample sequenced in a study of blood T cell repertoires in COVID-19. The table came from immunoSEQ multiplex PCR; TCRdb's copy has only in-frame clones and leaves some out. The sample lists about 14,000 clones, 73% occurring once. Sequences were obtained from peripheral blood. These receptors came from a boy between 2 and 10 years old with active or convalescent COVID-19.

This chain links TRBV28 with TRBJ1-5; D remains unclear. Germline values: CDR1 MDHEN, CDR2 SYDVKM. V gave up 5 bases and J gave up 0 bases, with 14 bases separating them. The CDR3 consists of 16 residues. The DNA of the CDR3 is TGTGCCAGCAGTCCCGTTGAAGCCTATAGCAATCAGCCCCAGCATTTT. Encoded protein: CASSPVEAYSNQPQHF.

The chain combines TRBV19 with TRBJ1-5; no definite D call. The V end was cut by 3 bases, the J end by 4 bases, with 10 bases between. Germline V lookup: CDR1 LNHDA, CDR2 SQIVND (reference sequence). The CDR3 totals 14 residues. CDR3: CASSITRLNQPQHF. The CDR3 bases are TGTGCCAGTAGTATCACTAGACTTAATCAGCCCCAGCATTTT.

CDR3 sequence: CASSLRDQPQHF. The CDR3 DNA sequence: TGTGCCAGCAGCTTGCGGGATCAGCCCCAGCATTTT. V and J are TRBV7-9 and TRBJ1-5; D is uncertain. V dropped 3 bases and J dropped 5 bases, with 5 bases sitting between them. The CDR3 is 12 amino acids. CDR1 and CDR2 from the germline V gene are SEHNR and FQNEAQ (reference sequence).

This chain links TRBV10-1 with TRBJ2-1, with a weak D call TRBD2 (5 bases). V lost 3 bases and J 8 bases, leaving 14 bases between the germline ends. The CDR3 spans 14 residues. Germline values: CDR1 WNHNN, CDR2 SYGVQD (reference sequence). The CDR3 DNA follows: TGCGCCAGCAGTGAAAGCGGCAGACTGTATGAGCAGTTCTTC. Translated: CASSESGRLYEQFF.

The rearrangement joins TRBV7-9 to TRBJ1-6; D is undetermined. V was trimmed by 6 bases and J by 7 bases, leaving 13 bases between them. CDR3 length equals 14 residues. The germline V gene has CDR1 SEHNR and CDR2 FQNEAQ (reference sequence). CDR3 loop: CASRPPGSNSPLHF. CDR3 DNA: TGTGCCAGCAGGCCACCGGGATCAAATTCACCCCTCCACTTT.

This chain joins TRBV3-1 (or the pseudogene TRBV3-2) and TRBJ1-5; TRBD1 is a possible D gene (6 bases). V lost 4 bases and J lost 0, with 16 bases in between. CDR1 and CDR2 from the germline V gene are LGHDT and YNNKEL (reference sequence). The CDR3 is 17 residues long. The CDR3 coding sequence is TGTGCCAGCAGCCTTGGCGGGGGGCCCTATAGCAATCAGCCCCAGCATTTT. Encoded protein: CASSLGGGPYSNQPQHF.

The chain combines TRBV14 with TRBJ1-6; D is undetermined. Trimming pared 0 bases from V and 6 bases from J, leaving 9 bases between. The CDR3 has 15 amino acids. CDR1 SGHDN and CDR2 FVKESK come from the germline V gene. CDR3 sequence: CASSQDSRSNSPLHF. The CDR3 nucleotides read TGTGCCAGCAGCCAAGATTCTCGGTCTAATTCACCCCTCCACTTT. Supplemented by reference TRBV14 and TRBJ1-6, the full variable domain reads EAGVTQFPSHSVIEKGQTVTLRCDPISGHDNLYWYRRVMGKEIKFLLHFVKESKQDESGMPNNRFLAERTGGTYSTLKVQPAELEDSGVYFCASSQDSRSNSPLHFGNGTRLTVT.

This chain links TRBV7-8 with TRBJ2-3; TRBD2 might be the D (5 bases). The CDR3 has 14 residues. Germline-derived CDR1 and CDR2 are SGHVS and FQNEAQ. V lost 2 bases and J lost 0, with 6 bases in between. The CDR3 sequence: CASSLRRSTDTQYF. CDR3 bases: TGTGCCAGCAGCTTACGGAGGAGCACAGATACGCAGTATTTT.

The chain uses TRBV6-2 or TRBV6-3 and TRBJ2-5; TRBD2 might be the D (7 bases). Trimming stripped 0 bases from V and 3 bases from J, with 14 bases between. The germline V gene has CDR1 MNHEY and CDR2 SVGEGT. The CDR3 spans 16 residues. The CDR3 sequence: CASSYSAGRGEETQYF. CDR3 coding DNA: TGTGCCAGCAGTTACTCGGCAGGGAGGGGGGAAGAGACCCAGTACTTC.

The V and J genes are TRBV4-1 and TRBJ2-7, with TRBD2 identical over 7 bases. The V and J ends lost 4 bases and 1 base, in that order; junction bases with no gene match: 10. The CDR3 consists of 16 residues. Germline-derived CDR1 and CDR2 are MGHRA and YSYEKL. For the CDR3, the DNA is TGCGCCAGCAGCCTCTTCCCCCTAGCGGTGTCCTACGAGCAGTACTTC. Translated: CASSLFPLAVSYEQYF.

This rearrangement joins TRBV2 to TRBJ2-6, with 8 bases aligning to TRBD1. V gave up 3 bases and J gave up 2 bases; unmatched junction bases: 3. CDR1 is SNHLY and CDR2 is FYNNEI in the germline V gene. The length of the CDR3 is 16 residues. The CDR3 DNA reads TGTGCCAGCAGTGAGCAGGGGGCAGCTGGGGCCAACGTCCTGACTTTC. This sequence encodes CASSEQGAAGANVLTF.

The chain carries TRBV9 and TRBJ2-5; D might be TRBD2 (6 bases). Germline values: CDR1 SGDLS, CDR2 YYNGEE. CDR3 length: 14 amino acids. V was clipped by 0 bases and J by 5 bases, with 11 bases between them. CDR3 nucleotide sequence: TGTGCCAGCAGCGTAGGGAGGGGCTACGAGACCCAGTACTTC. Translating gives CASSVGRGYETQYF.

V gene TRBV5-8 combines with J gene TRBJ1-3, with D maybe TRBD1 (5 bases). The germline V and J ends were trimmed by 4 bases and 2 bases, with 13 bases remaining between them. The length of the CDR3 is 15 residues. Germline V gives CDR1 SGHTS, CDR2 YDEGEE. The CDR3 region has the DNA TGTGCCAGCAGCGTGGGGCTAGTAACTGGAAACACCATATATTTT. The encoded protein is CASSVGLVTGNTIYF.

The chain links TRBV27 to TRBJ1-3, with a weak D call TRBD1 (5 bases). Per germline, CDR1 MNHEY and CDR2 SMNVEV (reference sequence). V was clipped by 3 bases and J by 0 bases, with 9 bases between them. The CDR3 covers 15 residues. In DNA form, the CDR3 reads TGTGCCAGCAGTTTTAATGGACACTCTGGAAACACCATATATTTT. Its translation: CASSFNGHSGNTIYF.

This chain joins TRBV19 and TRBJ2-3, with D maybe TRBD1 (5 bases). The V gene lost 3 bases and the J gene lost 3 bases, with 10 bases spanning the gap. The germline CDR1 and CDR2 sequences are LNHDA and SQIVND (reference sequence). The CDR3 extends over 14 amino acids. The CDR3 loop reads CASSIGAITDTQYF. CDR3 nucleotide sequence: TGTGCCAGTAGTATTGGGGCGATTACAGATACGCAGTATTTT.

The CDR3 nucleotides are TGTGCCAGCTCACGACGACAGGAGCGGCTAGCCAAAAACATTCAGTACTTC. Translation: CASSRRQERLAKNIQYF. J is TRBJ2-4 and V is TRBV18, with TRBD1 as a possible D gene (6 bases). Germline V gene sequence: CDR1 KGHSH, CDR2 LQKENI. CDR3 length equals 17 residues. V lost 4 bases, J lost 0 bases, and 16 bases lay in between.

V usage is TRBV2 and J usage is TRBJ2-5; TRBD2 might be the D (5 bases). Germline CDR1 is SNHLY and CDR2 is FYNNEI. V was shortened by 2 bases and J by 4 bases, with 11 bases between the two germline ends. This CDR3 region has 14 residues. DNA of the CDR3: TGTGCCAGCAGTGAAAGGGAGCTGGTAGAGACCCAGTACTTC. It specifies CASSERELVETQYF.

The V gene is TRBV6-5, the J gene TRBJ2-2, with 9 bases identical to TRBD2. The CDR3 is 16 residues long. V dropped 4 bases and J dropped 4; count of bases not matched to a gene: 7. Germline-derived CDR1 and CDR2 are MNHEY and SVGAGI. The CDR3, as DNA: TGTGCCAGCAGTTGGGTAGCGGGAGATGGCACCGGGGAGCTGTTTTTT. This sequence encodes CASSWVAGDGTGELFF.

The CDR3 spells CASKGEASLGGTQYF. The CDR3 DNA is TGTGCCAGTAAAGGAGAGGCTAGCCTAGGGGGGACCCAGTACTTC. The chain has TRBV19 and TRBJ2-5, with a possible D match to TRBD1 (6 bases). Per germline, CDR1 LNHDA and CDR2 SQIVND (reference sequence). CDR3 length: 15 amino acids. V lost 7 bases to trimming and J lost 7 bases, with 22 bases between them. Based on the CDR3 plus reference TRBV19 and TRBJ2-5, the full variable domain is DGGITQSPKYLFRKEGQNVTLSCEQNLNHDAMYWYRQDPGQGLRLIYYSQIVNDFQKGDIAEGYSVSREKKESFPLTVTSAQKNPTAFYLCASKGEASLGGTQYFGPGTRLLVL.

The V call is TRBV5-6, the J call TRBJ2-6; tentatively, D is TRBD1 (5 bases). The V and J ends lost 1 base and 4 bases respectively, with 9 bases between them. CDR3 size: 15 residues. Germline V gives CDR1 SGHDT, CDR2 YYEEEE. The CDR3: CASSLLGPGANVLTF. CDR3 sequence (DNA): TGTGCCAGCAGCTTGCTGGGGCCCGGGGCCAACGTCCTGACTTTC.

The table lists this clone with a few counts. The chain recombines TRBV25-1 with TRBJ1-2; TRBD1 is a possible D gene (6 bases). Looked up from germline, CDR1 is MGHDK and CDR2 is SYGVNS. V was clipped by 5 bases and J by 4 bases, with 14 bases between them. The CDR3 is made up of 14 amino acids. CDR3 loop: CASSNQGSGYGYTF. The DNA for the CDR3 is TGTGCCAGCAGTAACCAGGGGTCAGGCTATGGCTACACCTTC.

This chain links TRBV11-2 with TRBJ1-5, with D maybe TRBD1 (6 bases). In germline, CDR1 is SGHAT, CDR2 FQNNGV. The length of the CDR3 is 16 residues. V was shortened by 2 bases and J by 1 base, with 12 bases between the two germline ends. The CDR3 coding sequence is TGTGCCAGCAGCTTAAATCAGGGGATGAGCAATCAGCCCCAGCATTTT. Translated, it gives CASSLNQGMSNQPQHF.

J is TRBJ2-3 and V is TRBV4-1; D uncertain. CDR3 size: 13 residues. V dropped 2 bases and J dropped 0 bases, with 3 bases sitting between them. Germline assignment: CDR1 MGHRA and CDR2 YSYEKL. The CDR3 DNA reads as TGCGCCAGCAGCCAACCTAGCACAGATACGCAGTATTTT. Translation gives CASSQPSTDTQYF.

This clone appeared a single time. This chain links TRBV15 with TRBJ1-6, with D possibly matching TRBD1 (5 bases). The germline V gene has CDR1 LNHNV and CDR2 YYDKDF (reference sequence). The germline V and J ends were trimmed by 0 bases and 8 bases, with 14 bases remaining between them. There are 16 residues in the CDR3. CDR3 sequence reads: CATSRDPPSGYSPLHF. The CDR3 nucleotides read TGTGCCACCAGCAGAGATCCCCCTTCAGGGTATTCACCCCTCCACTTT.

This clone has just a few counts. CDR3 in DNA: TGTGCCTGGAGCTCACAGGGGGCCATCTCTGGAAACACCATATATTTT. This gives the protein CAWSSQGAISGNTIYF. The rearrangement links TRBV30 to TRBJ1-3, with 9 bases identical to TRBD1. Germline V gene data show CDR1 as GTSNPN and CDR2 as SVGIG (reference sequence). The CDR3 is 16 amino acids. Trimming at V came to 3 bases and at J to 0 bases, leaving 6 bases not matched to a gene.

The chain has TRBV6-5 and TRBJ1-4; possibly TRBD1 for D (5 bases). The length of the CDR3 is 15 residues. CDR1 is MNHEY and CDR2 is SVGAGI in the germline V gene. The V end was cut by 3 bases, the J end by 8 bases, with 16 bases between. The CDR3 sequence: CASSYLQGFPEKLFF. CDR3 sequence (DNA): TGTGCCAGCAGTTATCTCCAGGGATTTCCGGAAAAACTGTTTTTT.

The V call is TRBV18, the J call TRBJ1-6; 7 bases align to TRBD1. The CDR3 is made up of 15 amino acids. Germline CDR1 reads KGHSH; CDR2 reads LQKENI. V dropped 6 bases and J dropped 8; count of bases not matched to a gene: 10. The CDR3 protein is CASSPRQGFDSPLHF. DNA for the CDR3: TGTGCCAGCTCGCCTAGACAGGGTTTTGATTCACCCCTCCACTTT. Complete variable domain (other parts from reference TRBV18 and TRBJ1-6): NAGVMQNPRHLVRRRGQEARLRCSPMKGHSHVYWYRQLPEEGLKFMVYLQKENIIDESGMPKERFSAEFPKEGPSILRIQQVVRGDSAAYFCASSPRQGFDSPLHFGNGTRLTVT.

The chain employs TRBV10-3 and TRBJ1-6, with TRBD1 identical over 8 bases. J was trimmed by 7 bases and V by 0 bases; bases with no gene match: 5. This CDR3 has 16 residues. CDR1 and CDR2 from the germline V gene are ENHRY and SYGVKD. The CDR3 bases are TGTGCCATCAGTGAGTCAGGGCCAGGGGGCAATTCACCCCTCCACTTT. It translates to CAISESGPGGNSPLHF.

The V and J genes are TRBV5-1 and TRBJ1-5, with TRBD1 matching over 7 bases. Germline V lookup: CDR1 SGHRS, CDR2 YFSETQ. Trimming took 5 bases from V and 4 from J; bases not matched to a gene: 15. This CDR3 has 17 amino acids. This CDR3 reads CASSSSSPGTANQPQHF. The DNA for the CDR3 is TGCGCCAGCAGTTCTTCCTCCCCCGGGACAGCAAATCAGCCCCAGCATTTT. The full variable domain, in which reference TRBV5-1 and TRBJ1-5 provide the parts outside the CDR3, is KAGVTQTPRYLIKTRGQQVTLSCSPISGHRSVSWYQQTPGQGLQFLFEYFSETQRNKGNFPGRFSGRQFSNSRSEMNVSTLELGDSALYLCASSSSSPGTANQPQHFGDGTRLSIL.